These 5 T cell receptor beta chains share one sample of origin, sequenced in a study of read filtering for tumor transcriptome and immune sequencing. Molecular barcoded adaptors covering alpha/delta and beta/gamma chains were used on approximately 400 ng RNA. In TCRdb, the reads were re-called with MiXCR into one record per CDR3 protein. The sample lists 5,000 to 6,500 distinct CDR3 sequences, 23% occurring once. The specimen sequenced was a population of CD138-negative cells sorted from bone marrow. The receptors shown here come from a donor aged 40 or over with multiple myeloma.

This clonotype is medium-sized in the sample. V and J are TRBV7-2 and TRBJ2-7; 9 positions agree with TRBD2. CDR3 length equals 15 residues. Germline loops: CDR1 SGHTA, CDR2 FQGNSA. J was trimmed by 5 bases and V by 4 bases; bases with no gene match: 9. CDR3 nucleotides: TGTGCCAGCAGCTATGCGGCGGGAGGGCCCGACGAGCAGTACTTC. Its protein is CASSYAAGGPDEQYF. The full variable domain, with the rest looked up from reference TRBV7-2 and TRBJ2-7, is GAGVSQSPSNKVTEKGKDVELRCDPISGHTALYWYRQSLGQGLEFLIYFQGNSAPDKSGLPSDRFSAERTGGSVSTLTIQRTQQEDSAVYLCASSYAAGGPDEQYFGPGTRLTVT.

This clonotype showed up many times. This sequence joins TRBV29-1 and TRBJ2-3, with D maybe TRBD1 (5 bases). This CDR3 has 12 residues. In germline, CDR1 is SQVTM, CDR2 ANQGSEA. Trimming stripped 8 bases from V and 6 bases from J, with 15 bases between. The CDR3 loop is CSRRGNGDTQYF. CDR3 nucleotide sequence: TGCAGCCGAAGGGGAAACGGCGATACGCAGTATTTT.

The chain carries TRBV6-5 and TRBJ2-7, with TRBD2 as a possible D gene (6 bases). Germline V gives CDR1 MNHEY, CDR2 SVGAGI. The CDR3 has 14 amino acids. V lost 7 bases and J 7 bases, leaving 20 bases between the germline ends. CDR3 coding DNA: TGTGCCAGCACCAACTGGAGGGGTTTCTATGAGCAGTACTTC. It encodes CASTNWRGFYEQYF.

In this sample, this clonotype turned up many times. The chain uses TRBV7-9 and TRBJ1-1; D is uncertain. The CDR3 consists of 12 residues. The V gene lost 3 bases and the J gene lost 8 bases, with 10 bases spanning the gap. Looked up from germline, CDR1 is SEHNR and CDR2 is FQNEAQ (reference sequence). The CDR3 coding sequence is TGTGCCAGCAGCTTTAATGGAGTGGAAGCTTTCTTT. It codes for CASSFNGVEAFF.

This clonotype was observed at least ten times. V is TRBV7-9 and J is TRBJ1-1; a weak D match, TRBD1 (5 bases). Germline CDR1 reads SEHNR; CDR2 reads FQNEAQ (reference sequence). V was trimmed by 4 bases and J by 0 bases, leaving 21 bases between them. CDR3 length: 18 amino acids. The CDR3 loop is CASSYPPHAGFVNTEAFF. Here the CDR3 DNA reads TGTGCCAGCAGCTACCCCCCCCACGCAGGGTTCGTGAACACTGAAGCTTTCTTT.